This is a list of T cell receptor beta chains from one sample in a study of blood T cell repertoires in COVID-19. TCRdb's copy holds only in-frame clones and misses some; the assay was immunoSEQ multiplex PCR. The data hold 250,000 to 300,000 clones, with around 83% observed a single time. The sequencing sample was made of peripheral blood. These receptors were collected from a man aged 18 to 30 with active or convalescent COVID-19. Both conserved end residues are part of each CDR3. The D gene is left open where the match is weak. Part of the rows lack a size; the others show once, few, many or a class for expanded clones.

v_call: TRBV10-3
cdr3_length: 14
d_call: TRBD1
clone_size: .
j_call: TRBJ1-4
cdr3_aa: CAISETGGGEKLFF
cdr3_nt: TGTGCCATCAGTGAGACAGGGGGCGGAGAAAAACTGTTTTTT

v_call: TRBV5-1
cdr3_length: 16
d_call: .
clone_size: .
j_call: TRBJ2-2
cdr3_aa: CASSLDGRGDGGELFF
cdr3_nt: TGCGCCAGCAGCTTGGACGGCAGGGGCGACGGCGGGGAGCTGTTTTTT

v_call: TRBV19
cdr3_length: 18
d_call: TRBD1
clone_size: .
j_call: TRBJ1-3
cdr3_aa: CASSMMGQGNTSGNTIYF
cdr3_nt: TGTGCCAGTAGTATGATGGGACAGGGGAATACCTCTGGAAACACCATATATTTT

v_call: TRBV12-2
cdr3_length: 14
d_call: .
clone_size: .
j_call: TRBJ1-3
cdr3_aa: CASRHPYGGNTIYF
cdr3_nt: TGTGCAAGTCGCCACCCTTACGGTGGAAACACCATATATTTT

v_call: TRBV6-2/TRBV6-3
cdr3_length: 17
d_call: .
clone_size: .
j_call: TRBJ2-7
cdr3_aa: CASSSVVGLQTTGEQYF
cdr3_nt: TGTGCCAGCAGTTCGGTAGTAGGCCTTCAGACTACTGGGGAGCAGTACTTC

v_call: TRBV7-9
cdr3_length: 15
d_call: TRBD2
clone_size: .
j_call: TRBJ2-7
cdr3_aa: CASSAPVAGDAEQYF
cdr3_nt: TGTGCCAGCAGTGCCCCGGTAGCGGGAGACGCCGAGCAGTACTTC

v_call: TRBV5-5
cdr3_length: 17
d_call: TRBD1
clone_size: .
j_call: TRBJ1-6
cdr3_aa: CASSTTGQGLNNSPLHF
cdr3_nt: TGTGCCAGCAGCACTACGGGACAGGGGTTGAATAATTCACCCCTCCACTTT

v_call: TRBV5-1
cdr3_length: 15
d_call: .
clone_size: few
j_call: TRBJ1-2
cdr3_aa: CASSLDSQGHYGYTF
cdr3_nt: TGCGCCAGCAGCTTGGATAGCCAGGGCCACTATGGCTACACCTTC

v_call: TRBV5-1
cdr3_length: 12
d_call: .
clone_size: .
j_call: TRBJ2-7
cdr3_aa: CASSPDRNEQYF
cdr3_nt: TGCGCCAGCAGCCCTGACAGGAACGAGCAGTACTTC

v_call: TRBV27
cdr3_length: 14
d_call: .
clone_size: .
j_call: TRBJ1-6
cdr3_aa: CASRSTGNNSPLHF
cdr3_nt: TGTGCCAGCAGGAGTACAGGAAATAATTCACCCCTCCACTTT

v_call: TRBV6-2/TRBV6-3
cdr3_length: 15
d_call: .
clone_size: .
j_call: TRBJ1-5
cdr3_aa: CASSYGRGSNQPQHF
cdr3_nt: TGTGCCAGCAGTTACGGGCGGGGGAGCAATCAGCCCCAGCATTTT